These 10 T cell receptor beta chains share one sample of origin, sequenced in a study of blood T cell repertoires in COVID-19. The assay was immunoSEQ multiplex PCR, and TCRdb's table has in-frame clones only and misses some. Of 200,000 to 250,000 clones in the sample, roughly nine tenths were seen once. The sequenced sample was PBMCs or T cells enriched from blood (not recorded which). The receptors were sampled from a woman aged 50 to 60 in a cohort exposed to, infected with or recovered from COVID-19 (not recorded which).

This chain joins TRBV2 and TRBJ2-7; TRBD1 is a possible D gene (6 bases). CDR1 is SNHLY and CDR2 is FYNNEI in the germline V gene. The CDR3 has 14 amino acids. Trimming took 4 bases from V and 7 from J, leaving 17 bases between them. The CDR3 is CASSGWQGSGEQYF. CDR3 bases: TGTGCCAGCAGTGGGTGGCAGGGGTCGGGGGAGCAGTACTTC.

V usage is TRBV7-3 and J usage is TRBJ1-2; TRBD1 agrees at 8 bases. V lost 4 bases to trimming and J lost 4 bases; unmatched junction nucleotides: 8. CDR1 SGHTA and CDR2 FQGTGA come from the germline V gene. The CDR3 loop spans 15 amino acids. The CDR3 DNA is TGTGCCAGCAGCTCGACAGGGGTACTGCGCTATGGCTACACCTTC. Translation gives CASSSTGVLRYGYTF.

This clone has a handful of counts. The rearrangement links TRBV3-1 (or the pseudogene TRBV3-2) to TRBJ1-1, with 7 bases identical to TRBD1. The germline V gene has CDR1 LGHDT and CDR2 YNNKEL (reference sequence). The CDR3 length is 15 residues. With V trimmed by 4 bases and J by 1 base, 6 bases remained unmatched. CDR3 in amino acids: CASSRHDRENTEAFF. The CDR3 DNA reads as TGTGCCAGCAGCCGACACGACAGGGAGAACACTGAAGCTTTCTTT.

V is TRBV29-1 and J is TRBJ1-3; 11 bases align to TRBD1. CDR1 and CDR2 (germline): SQVTM, ANQGSEA. The CDR3 sequence is 16 residues long. With V trimmed by 3 bases and J by 3 bases, 7 bases remained unmatched. The CDR3 region has the DNA TGCAGCGTTGATTTCGGACAGGGGGCTTTTGGAAACACCATATATTTT. This gives the protein CSVDFGQGAFGNTIYF.

The rearrangement uses TRBV11-3 and TRBJ1-1; D might be TRBD1 (5 bases). The length of the CDR3 is 13 residues. V lost 5 bases, J lost 5 bases, and 12 bases lay in between. From germline, CDR1 is SGHNT and CDR2 YENEEA. The CDR3 loop is CASSQSGGTEAFF. The CDR3 region has the DNA TGTGCCAGCAGCCAGTCGGGGGGGACTGAAGCTTTCTTT.

The rearrangement joins TRBV5-1 to TRBJ1-6; a possible D gene is TRBD1 (6 bases). Germline V lookup: CDR1 SGHRS, CDR2 YFSETQ. V was shortened by 0 bases and J by 7 bases, with 11 bases between the two germline ends. The CDR3 extends over 15 amino acids. The DNA for the CDR3 is TGCGCCAGCAGCTTGGCCGCCCAGGGGAATTCACCCCTCCACTTT. It yields the protein CASSLAAQGNSPLHF.

The chain recombines TRBV19 with TRBJ1-1; D gene ambiguous. The CDR3 is 13 residues long. Germline V gene lookup returns CDR1 LNHDA and CDR2 SQIVND (reference sequence). V was trimmed by 1 base and J by 6 bases, leaving 9 bases between them. For the CDR3, the DNA is TGTGCCAGTAGTATAGGTCCGGTGGCTGAAGCTTTCTTT. It is translated as CASSIGPVAEAFF.

This clone was observed a single time. The chain recombines TRBV7-8 with TRBJ2-5; 11 positions match TRBD2. CDR3 length: 16 amino acids. Germline trimming cut 5 bases from V and 5 bases from J; bases unmatched to any gene: 10. Germline CDR1 is SGHVS and CDR2 is FQNEAQ. CDR3 sequence (DNA): TGTGCCAGCAGCGTAAATAGCGGGGGGGCCCGGGAGACCCAGTACTTC. Residues: CASSVNSGGARETQYF.

The chain couples TRBV7-2 to TRBJ2-4; 7 positions agree with TRBD2. The J segment lost 9 bases and the V segment lost 3 bases, leaving 5 bases of the junction unmatched. The germline CDR1 and CDR2 sequences are SGHTA and FQGNSA. This CDR3 has 13 residues. CDR3 nucleotide sequence: TGTGCCAGCAGCTTCACGGGGGAGGGCATTCAGTACTTC. Protein: CASSFTGEGIQYF.

This chain connects TRBV6-1 to TRBJ1-4, with D unclear. The CDR3 contains 11 residues. The V and J ends lost 6 bases and 4 bases respectively, with 3 bases between them. Germline V CDR1 and CDR2: MNHNS, SASEGT. Here the CDR3 reads CASSYNEKLFF. The CDR3, as DNA: TGTGCCAGCAGCTATAATGAAAAACTGTTTTTT.